This T cell receptor beta chain was profiled in a study of control samples from healthy donors and cancer patients. This table comes from immunoSEQ multiplex PCR, and its TCRdb copy is limited to in-frame clones, with some not included. The sample has around 99,000 clones, 90% seen once; the top ten hold 4% to 4.5%. The CDR3 loop spans 14 amino acids. V lost 4 bases, J lost 8 bases, and 17 bases lay in between. Germline lookup yields CDR1 LGHDT and CDR2 YNNKEL (reference sequence). The chain is built from TRBV3-1 (or the pseudogene TRBV3-2) and TRBJ1-2; D is unclear. The sequence was collected from a human donor in good health. The donor label of this sample is uncertain. Sequencing was carried out using blood. The CDR3 DNA reads as TGTGCCAGCAGCCCTTCACTTCAGCAAATCGGCTACACCTTC. As protein: CASSPSLQQIGYTF.